Shown below are 10 T cell receptor beta chains from a single sample sequenced in a study of identifying expanded T cells in peripheral blood. Clones were read by immunoSEQ multiplex PCR, and TCRdb kept only the in-frame ones, dropping some. Found here are more than 80,000 clones, around 88% of them singletons; the top ten hold around 4.1%. The specimen was blood. These receptors all stem from a person aged 18 to 70 in good health.

This chain connects TRBV7-7 to TRBJ2-3, with D uncertain. Trimming removed 5 bases at V and 0 bases at J, with 9 bases between. This CDR3 spans 14 amino acids. Germline values: CDR1 SSHAT, CDR2 FNYEAQ (reference sequence). As DNA, the CDR3 is TGTGCCAGCAGCCCCCTGCAGAGCACAGATACGCAGTATTTT. Translating gives CASSPLQSTDTQYF.

The V and J genes are TRBV15 and TRBJ1-1, with D maybe TRBD1 (5 bases). Deletions cut 1 base from V and 5 bases from J, with 14 bases between. Germline assignment: CDR1 LNHNV and CDR2 YYDKDF (reference sequence). The CDR3 length is 15 residues. The CDR3 coding sequence is TGTGCCACCAGCAGAGGTGGAGGGACCGGAACTGAAGCTTTCTTT. This encodes CATSRGGGTGTEAFF.

This chain joins TRBV5-4 and TRBJ2-7; D unresolved. With 1 base removed from V and 5 bases from J, the gap between germline ends came to 10 bases. Per the germline V gene, CDR1 is SGHNT and CDR2 is YYREEE (reference sequence). The CDR3 runs to 13 residues. CDR3 DNA: TGTGCCAGCAGCTTGACCCCTGTGCACGAGCAGTACTTC. This codes for CASSLTPVHEQYF.

The CDR3 region is CASSLVGAPPGELFF. In DNA, the CDR3 is TGTGCCAGCAGCTTGGTGGGGGCCCCCCCCGGGGAGCTGTTTTTT. The chain is built from TRBV7-3 and TRBJ2-2, with a weak D call TRBD1 (6 bases). Germline CDR1 SGHTA, CDR2 FQGTGA. The CDR3 loop spans 15 amino acids. Trimming removed 3 bases at V and 6 bases at J, with 14 bases between.

This chain joins TRBV4-3 and TRBJ2-5; D unclear. Per the germline V gene, CDR1 is LGHNA and CDR2 is YSLEER. This CDR3 is built from 16 residues. V shed 0 bases and J shed 4 bases, with 15 bases lying between them. The CDR3 DNA is TGCGCCAGCAGCCAAGAATCGTCGGAGAGGATAGAGACCCAGTACTTC. Its protein product is CASSQESSERIETQYF.

This chain uses TRBV28 with TRBJ2-7; TRBD1 or TRBD2 may be the D gene (5 bases each). The CDR3 is 15 amino acids. Germline CDR1 is MDHEN and CDR2 is SYDVKM. The germline V and J ends were trimmed by 5 bases and 0 bases, with 14 bases remaining between them. The CDR3 protein is CASSPGTLHSYEQYF. CDR3 sequence (DNA): TGTGCCAGCAGTCCAGGGACCTTACACTCCTACGAGCAGTACTTC.

This chain joins TRBV15 and TRBJ2-1; 10 bases map to TRBD2. The V gene's germline CDR1 is LNHNV and CDR2 YYDKDF (reference sequence). V dropped 0 bases and J dropped 8; count of bases not matched to a gene: 22. The CDR3 totals 21 residues. CDR3 bases: TGTGCCACCAGCAGAGATTCTGACAGGGGACTAGCGAAATTGGACAAAGATGAGCAGTTCTTC. Translated, it gives CATSRDSDRGLAKLDKDEQFF.

Concerning this clone: This CDR3 is also generated by other DNA sequences in the sample. The CDR3 region has the DNA TGTGCCAGCAGTCCTACTAGCGGGGGTCGGACCGGGGAGCTGTTTTTT. Translating it yields CASSPTSGGRTGELFF. The chain is built from TRBV6-4 and TRBJ2-2; 11 nucleotides match TRBD2. This CDR3 region has 16 residues. In germline, CDR1 is MRHNA, CDR2 SNTAGT. The trim removed 5 bases at V and 5 bases at J, leaving 7 bases unmatched.

V and J are TRBV4-1 and TRBJ2-2; D is unclear. Per germline, CDR1 MGHRA and CDR2 YSYEKL. CDR3 length equals 12 residues. With 4 bases removed from V and 6 bases from J, the gap between germline ends came to 6 bases. The CDR3 loop is CASSLTSGELFF. CDR3 in DNA: TGCGCCAGCAGCCTAACTTCCGGGGAGCTGTTTTTT.

This rearrangement joins TRBV5-1 to TRBJ1-1, with D unclear. This CDR3 has 12 amino acids. V lost 5 bases to trimming and J lost 4 bases, with 9 bases between them. Germline V gives CDR1 SGHRS, CDR2 YFSETQ. CDR3 DNA: TGCGCCAGCAGACGGAAGTCCACTGAAGCTTTCTTT. It codes for CASRRKSTEAFF.